Sequencing of this T cell receptor (beta chain) was carried out in a study of T cell responses to AZD1222 COVID-19 vaccine. V dropped 0 bases and J dropped 0 bases, with 9 bases sitting between them. The CDR3 runs 16 residues. Germline V lookup: CDR1 MNHNS, CDR2 SASEGT. Sequencing used immunoSEQ multiplex PCR; TCRdb keeps in-frame clones, though not all of them. Here the sample spans roughly 140,000 clones, approximately 89% being singletons. The receptor comes from an adult in good health. The chain is built from TRBV6-1 and TRBJ1-5; D perhaps matches TRBD1 (5 bases). Specimen: peripheral blood, collected on day 0 of AZD1222 vaccination. Here the CDR3 DNA reads TGTGCCAGCAGTGAAGCTTCAGGGTATAGCAATCAGCCCCAGCATTTT. Translation: CASSEASGYSNQPQHF.